Following are 30 T cell receptor beta chains from one sample sequenced in a study of cytomegalovirus exposure and HLA in healthy donors. It was with 60 Vbeta and 13 Jbeta primers that the PCR ran. Data came from immunoSEQ multiplex PCR; TCRdb stores just in-frame clones and leaves some out. Found here are 150,000 to 200,000 clones, over 65% of them singletons; the top ten hold roughly 1.6%. The source material was PBMCs. The receptors were sampled from a man between 18 and 35 years old in good health and CMV-seronegative.

The chain couples TRBV9 to TRBJ2-1; D unresolved. The V end was cut by 3 bases, the J end by 0 bases, with 13 bases between. Germline CDR1 SGDLS, CDR2 YYNGEE. The CDR3 has 16 amino acids. This CDR3 is CASSGLSRSSYNEQFF. CDR3 nucleotides: TGTGCCAGCAGCGGACTTAGCCGATCCTCCTACAATGAGCAGTTCTTC.

This clone was observed a single time. The chain is built from TRBV4-1 and TRBJ2-7, with TRBD1 identical over 10 bases. Germline CDR1 is MGHRA and CDR2 is YSYEKL. Losses at the gene ends were 4 bases for V and 2 bases for J; bases not matched to a gene: 5. This CDR3 has 15 residues. The CDR3 region is CASSPGTGAAYEQYF. In nucleotides, the CDR3 is TGCGCCAGCAGCCCCGGGACAGGGGCTGCCTACGAGCAGTACTTC.

This chain uses TRBV11-2 with TRBJ2-2, with D unclear. The CDR3 consists of 15 residues. Germline V gives CDR1 SGHAT, CDR2 FQNNGV. The germline V and J ends were trimmed by 4 bases and 3 bases, with 12 bases remaining between them. The CDR3: CASSSRPGYTGELFF. The CDR3 bases are TGTGCCAGCAGCTCCCGACCCGGGTACACCGGGGAGCTGTTTTTT.

The chain carries TRBV27 and TRBJ1-6, with 7 bases identical to TRBD1. Germline lookup yields CDR1 MNHEY and CDR2 SMNVEV (reference sequence). This CDR3 comprises 14 residues. After removal of 3 bases from V and 9 bases from J, the junction contained 5 bases not matched to a gene. DNA for the CDR3: TGTGCCAGCAGTTTTAGGCAGGGGGGTTCACCCCTCCACTTT. Protein sequence: CASSFRQGGSPLHF.

This sequence joins TRBV9 and TRBJ2-1; 8 bases align to TRBD2. The J segment lost 4 bases and the V segment lost 4 bases, leaving 1 base of the junction unmatched. Per germline, CDR1 SGDLS and CDR2 YYNGEE. The CDR3 has 13 residues. The CDR3 DNA reads TGTGCCAGCAGCAGCGGGGGATACAATGAGCAGTTCTTC. Translation gives CASSSGGYNEQFF.

The chain combines TRBV5-6 with TRBJ1-3, with TRBD1 matching 10 bases. CDR1 and CDR2 (germline): SGHDT, YYEEEE. The CDR3 runs to 18 residues. With 2 bases clipped from V and 2 bases from J, the junction kept 10 bases outside the gene matches. The CDR3 region is CASSFRDRGPFPGNTIYF. The CDR3 coding sequence is TGTGCCAGCAGCTTCCGGGACAGGGGACCCTTCCCTGGAAACACCATATATTTT.

In this sample, this clone turned up a few times. Relative to the germline gene, one junction end is altered; a read error may explain this. The chain joins TRBV6-5 to TRBJ2-3; 13 bases fit TRBD2. The V gene's germline CDR1 is MNHEY and CDR2 SVGAGI. The CDR3 runs to 12 residues. CDR3 region: CASKGTSGGVTF. The CDR3 bases are TGTGCCAGCAAAGGAACTAGCGGGGGGGTTACTTTT.

The rearrangement links TRBV7-8 to TRBJ2-3, with 7 nucleotides matching TRBD1. With V trimmed by 5 bases and J by 3 bases, 8 bases remained unmatched. The CDR3 runs 15 residues. In germline, CDR1 is SGHVS, CDR2 FQNEAQ. CDR3 sequence: CASSQGVLSTDTQYF. CDR3 DNA: TGTGCCAGCAGCCAGGGGGTGCTCAGTACAGATACGCAGTATTTT.

The genes are TRBV2 and TRBJ1-6, with D unresolved. The CDR3 length is 15 residues. Germline-derived CDR1 and CDR2 are SNHLY and FYNNEI. Trimming removed 3 bases from V and 7 bases from J, with 13 bases in between. DNA for the CDR3: TGTGCCAGCAGTGATCGAGGGTCAAGGAATTCACCCCTCCACTTT. Its translation is CASSDRGSRNSPLHF.

As regards this clone: The conserved final phenylalanine or tryptophan is absent from the CDR3, which likely points to a read error. The chain employs TRBV28 and TRBJ1-5, with a possible D match to TRBD1 (6 bases). The germline V gene has CDR1 MDHEN and CDR2 SYDVKM. Trimming took 6 bases from V and 6 from J, leaving 12 bases between them. The CDR3 is 13 amino acids. As DNA, the CDR3 is TGTGCCAGCAGCCGAACAGGGAGTCAGCCCCAGCATCTT. It codes for CASSRTGSQPQHL.

The rearrangement joins TRBV28 to TRBJ1-2; 7 bases match TRBD1. The V gene's germline CDR1 is MDHEN and CDR2 SYDVKM. CDR3 length: 17 amino acids. After removal of 7 bases from V and 1 base from J, the junction contained 15 bases not matched to a gene. The CDR3 bases are TGTGCCAGCAACCAACCCCCAGGGACAGAAAATAACTATGGCTACACCTTC. This codes for CASNQPPGTENNYGYTF.

Comment on this clone: One end of the junction fails to match germline, which may point to a read error. The V and J genes are TRBV28 and TRBJ1-1; D is perhaps TRBD1 (6 bases). This CDR3 is built from 12 residues. From germline, CDR1 is MDHEN and CDR2 SYDVKM. This CDR3 reads CASGDLQGETFF. CDR3 nucleotide sequence: TGTGCCAGCGGAGATCTACAGGGTGAAACTTTCTTT. The variable domain in full, completed from reference TRBV28 and TRBJ1-1, reads DVKVTQSSRYLVKRTGEKVFLECVQDMDHENMFWYRQDPGLGLRLIYFSYDVKMKEKGDIPEGYSVSREKKERFSLILESASTNQTSMYLCASGDLQGETFFGQGTRLTVV.

The rearrangement uses TRBV27 and TRBJ2-2; TRBD1 might be the D (5 bases). Germline loops: CDR1 MNHEY, CDR2 SMNVEV (reference sequence). Trimming shortened V by 8 bases and J by 6 bases, and 19 bases separated the two germline ends. The CDR3 has 15 amino acids. The CDR3 region is CASQARVDLPGELFF. DNA of the CDR3: TGTGCCAGCCAAGCCAGGGTTGATTTACCCGGGGAGCTGTTTTTT.

This CDR3 reads CASSLRGRAYYGYTF. As DNA, the CDR3 is TGTGCCAGCAGCCTCCGCGGTCGAGCCTACTATGGCTACACCTTC. This chain joins TRBV5-6 and TRBJ1-2; no firm D call. The germline V gene has CDR1 SGHDT and CDR2 YYEEEE. The CDR3 contains 15 residues. V lost 4 bases and J lost 3, with 16 bases in between.

On this clone: The sample contains more than one DNA sequence encoding this CDR3. The chain uses TRBV30 and TRBJ2-7; D is undetermined. The CDR3 is made up of 13 amino acids. Germline loops: CDR1 GTSNPN, CDR2 SVGIG (reference sequence). V was clipped by 2 bases and J by 4 bases, with 12 bases between them. The CDR3 DNA reads TGTGCCTGGAGTTCAGGCAGCTCTTACGAGCAGTACTTC. Translating gives CAWSSGSSYEQYF.

The chain carries TRBV7-2 and TRBJ2-3, with D possibly matching TRBD2 (5 bases). The CDR3 extends over 15 amino acids. The V and J ends lost 1 base and 1 base respectively, with 9 bases between them. Germline CDR1 and CDR2: SGHTA and FQGNSA. The DNA for the CDR3 is TGTGCCAGCAGCTTAGTTATGGGAGGCACAGATACGCAGTATTTT. It is translated as CASSLVMGGTDTQYF.

As to this clone: Other DNA sequences within the sample encode an identical CDR3. This sequence joins TRBV28 and TRBJ1-6, with TRBD1 as a possible D gene (5 bases). V shed 3 bases and J shed 10 bases, with 10 bases lying between them. The V gene's germline CDR1 is MDHEN and CDR2 SYDVKM. The CDR3 is made up of 13 amino acids. For the CDR3, the DNA is TGTGCCAGCAGTTTTCGGGGGGGATCACCCCTCCACTTT. It yields the protein CASSFRGGSPLHF.

The chain is built from TRBV7-6 and TRBJ2-7; 8 nucleotides agree with TRBD2. The V and J ends lost 2 bases and 3 bases, in that order; junction bases with no gene match: 6. This CDR3 region has 15 residues. From germline, CDR1 is SGHVS and CDR2 FNYEAQ. This CDR3 reads CASSLTLADYYEQYF. CDR3 DNA: TGTGCCAGCAGCTTAACACTAGCGGATTACTACGAGCAGTACTTC.

The genes are TRBV5-1 and TRBJ2-2; 7 nucleotides align to TRBD1. This CDR3 comprises 14 residues. Trimming removed 3 bases from V and 6 bases from J; junction bases left unmatched: 5. Germline CDR1 SGHRS, CDR2 YFSETQ. CDR3 DNA: TGCGCCAGCAGCTACATCACAGGGGCCGGGGAGCTGTTTTTT. Translation: CASSYITGAGELFF.

This clone has more than one count but fewer than ten. The chain joins TRBV11-2 to TRBJ2-7; 7 nucleotides align to TRBD2. V lost 5 bases and J lost 7; bases outside the gene matches: 5. CDR3 length: 12 amino acids. From germline, CDR1 is SGHAT and CDR2 FQNNGV. The CDR3 reads CASSRTSGEQYF. In DNA form, the CDR3 reads TGTGCCAGCAGCCGGACTAGTGGTGAGCAGTACTTC.

This clone appeared a few times. The chain combines TRBV29-1 with TRBJ1-2; a possible D gene is TRBD1 (6 bases). Trimming removed 2 bases from V and 8 bases from J, with 18 bases in between. CDR1 is SQVTM and CDR2 is ANQGSEA in the germline V gene. The CDR3 totals 14 residues. The CDR3 is CSVETGRGGWGYTF. The DNA of the CDR3 is TGCAGCGTTGAAACGGGTAGGGGGGGCTGGGGCTACACCTTC.

This clone was found once. The sample carries other DNA sequences with the same CDR3. The chain joins TRBV2 to TRBJ1-5, with D unclear. This CDR3 has 14 residues. Germline V CDR1 and CDR2: SNHLY, FYNNEI. The ends were cut back, 1 base at V and 1 base at J, with 5 bases in the middle. The CDR3 sequence is CASSEGLSNQPQHF. In DNA form, the CDR3 reads TGTGCCAGCAGTGAAGGACTGAGCAATCAGCCCCAGCATTTT.

CDR3 nucleotide sequence: TGTGCCAGCATCCCTACAAGGGGTGGCTTGGTAGAGCAGTACTTC. Amino acids: CASIPTRGGLVEQYF. V usage is TRBV6-5 and J usage is TRBJ2-7, with a tentative D call TRBD1 (5 bases). The CDR3 totals 15 residues. CDR1 MNHEY and CDR2 SVGAGI come from the germline V gene. Trimming took off 7 bases at V and 7 bases at J, with 23 bases between the two ends.

This clone appeared once. The rearrangement links TRBV28 to TRBJ1-5; the D is unclear. This CDR3 is 17 amino acids long. The germline V and J ends were trimmed by 1 base and 6 bases, with 19 bases remaining between them. The germline V gene encodes CDR1 MDHEN and CDR2 SYDVKM. This CDR3 reads CASSLLYGLNDPQPQHF. In DNA, the CDR3 is TGTGCCAGCAGTTTATTGTACGGGTTAAATGATCCTCAGCCCCAGCATTTT.

The V gene is TRBV6-4, the J gene TRBJ2-3; 8 nucleotides match TRBD2. Germline CDR1 is MRHNA and CDR2 is SNTAGT. The CDR3 is 15 amino acids. With 3 bases clipped from V and 8 bases from J, the junction kept 10 bases outside the gene matches. The CDR3: CASSEGPGGAGTQYF. The CDR3 DNA follows: TGTGCCAGCAGTGAAGGGCCGGGGGGGGCAGGTACGCAGTATTTT.

The chain recombines TRBV5-4 with TRBJ2-7; TRBD1 might be the D (6 bases). The CDR3 loop spans 16 amino acids. V gave up 0 bases and J gave up 1 base, with 14 bases separating them. Germline CDR1 SGHNT, CDR2 YYREEE (reference sequence). CDR3 amino acids: CASSLGGQGGSYEQYF. The CDR3, as DNA: TGTGCCAGCAGCTTGGGGGGGCAGGGTGGTTCCTACGAGCAGTACTTC.

In this sample, this clone turned up once. This rearrangement joins TRBV18 to TRBJ1-1; D is perhaps TRBD1 (5 bases). CDR1 and CDR2 from the germline V gene are KGHSH and LQKENI. This CDR3 contains 12 residues. The V end lost 6 bases, the J end lost 1 base, and 6 bases lay between the germline ends. The CDR3 DNA sequence: TGTGCCAGCTCCAGGGAGAACACTGAAGCTTTCTTT. It encodes CASSRENTEAFF.

This clone was recorded once. CDR3 sequence: CASSEPLGRGIGETQYF. The CDR3 region has the DNA TGTGCCAGCAGTGAACCCCTTGGGAGGGGCATCGGAGAGACCCAGTACTTC. This rearrangement joins TRBV6-1 to TRBJ2-5, with 7 bases aligning to TRBD2. V shed 2 bases and J 4 bases; nucleotides not matched to a gene: 13. CDR3 length: 17 residues. CDR1 is MNHNS, CDR2 SASEGT, per germline.

This clone was seen more than once but under ten times. The V call is TRBV29-1, the J call TRBJ1-1; no definite D call. The CDR3 has 11 residues. Trimming took off 5 bases at V and 4 bases at J, with 8 bases between the two ends. The germline gives CDR1 SQVTM, CDR2 ANQGSEA. This CDR3 reads CSVWGGTEAFF. CDR3 coding DNA: TGCAGCGTTTGGGGAGGCACTGAAGCTTTCTTT.

The V and J genes are TRBV7-9 and TRBJ2-5, with a weak D call TRBD2 (6 bases). Germline-derived CDR1 and CDR2 are SEHNR and FQNEAQ (reference sequence). The CDR3 contains 16 residues. V was cut by 1 base and J by 4 bases, with 16 bases left in between. In DNA form, the CDR3 reads TGTGCCAGCAGCTTAGAATCGGGTCAGGGAGGAGAGACCCAGTACTTC. Protein sequence: CASSLESGQGGETQYF.